This is a list of T cell receptor beta chains from one sample in a study of vaccination and CD4 T cells after COVID-19. Their recognized antigens are unknown. MiXCR was run by TCRdb on the PCR reads, yielding one entry per CDR3 protein. The sample consists of approximately 4,900 distinct CDR3 sequences, roughly two fifths of them appearing once. Sequenced sample: CD4+ T cells from blood, cultured in vitro. The receptors were gathered from a human donor in good health. Each CDR3 is given with its conserved first and last residue. A D gene is named only where the DNA matches it firmly. Clone size is stated in some rows and not others, as once, few, many or a class when expanded.

. | TRBJ1-5 | . | TRBV2 | TGTGCCAGCAGTGAGTCCAATCAGCCCCAGCATTTT | CASSESNQPQHF
. | TRBJ2-2 | . | TRBV27 | TGTGCCAGCAGTTCCAGCCAGGGGTGGCCCCTGGCCGGGGAGCTGTTTTTT | CASSSSQGWPLAGELFF
once | TRBJ1-4 | . | TRBV25-1 | TGTGCCAGTGGCGCCCCTACAGGACCGAATGAAAAACTGTTTTTT | CASGAPTGPNEKLFF
. | TRBJ2-7 | . | TRBV5-8 | TGTGCCAGCAGCTCGCGGTCGAGTTGGGAGCAGTACTTC | CASSSRSSWEQYF
. | TRBJ1-5 | . | TRBV4-1 | TGCGCCAGCAGCACAGAGTACAATAGCAATCAGCCCCAGCATTTT | CASSTEYNSNQPQHF
. | TRBJ1-5 | TRBD1 | TRBV19 | TGTGCCAGTAGTATTGACAGGGATCGGAATCAGCCCCAGCATTTT | CASSIDRDRNQPQHF
few | TRBJ1-5 | . | TRBV19 | TGTGCCAGTAGTACGGGTGGGAGGGGTCGGTATCAGCCCCAGCATTTT | CASSTGGRGRYQPQHF
. | TRBJ1-1 | . | TRBV27 | TGTGCCAGCAGTTTAAAAGAAAGGGCTGAAGCTTTCTTT | CASSLKERAEAFF
few | TRBJ2-5 | . | TRBV6-1 | TGTGCCAGCAGTGAGGGCCGAAGAGAGACCCAGTACTTC | CASSEGRRETQYF
few | TRBJ1-1 | . | TRBV2 | TGTGCCAGCAGTGCCCAGGGAGGGGACACTGAAGCTTTCTTT | CASSAQGGDTEAFF
medium-sized | TRBJ1-1 | TRBD1 | TRBV2 | TGTGCCAGCACGCCGGGACAGATAATGAACACTGAAGCTTTCTTT | CASTPGQIMNTEAFF
few | TRBJ1-1 | TRBD1 | TRBV6-5 | TGTGCCAGCAGTTATACCCGGACAGGCACTGAAGCTTTCTTT | CASSYTRTGTEAFF
few | TRBJ2-2 | TRBD1 | TRBV20-1 | TGCAGTGCTAGATCAGACAGGGTAACCACCGGGGAGCTGTTTTTT | CSARSDRVTTGELFF
few | TRBJ2-6 | TRBD1 | TRBV20-1 | TGCAGTGCCCCCCCAGGGGGCGCTTCGATCGGGGCCAACGTCCTGACTTTC | CSAPPGGASIGANVLTF
few | TRBJ2-7 | TRBD2 | TRBV20-1 | TGCAGTGCTAGACTAGCGGGGGGATTATACGAGCAGTACTTC | CSARLAGGLYEQYF
. | TRBJ2-3 | . | TRBV19 | TGTGCCAGCTCCCCGGGGGCTGGCGGTCGCACAGATACGCAGTATTTT | CASSPGAGGRTDTQYF
. | TRBJ1-1 | TRBD1 | TRBV5-1 | TGCGCCAGCAGCCCTAGACAGGGGGCGAGCAACACTGAAGCTTTCTTT | CASSPRQGASNTEAFF
few | TRBJ2-2 | . | TRBV20-1 | TGCAGTGCTAGAATGGGGTCTATGGGGGAGACCGGGGAGCTGTTTTTT | CSARMGSMGETGELFF
. | TRBJ1-2 | . | TRBV27 | TGTGCCAGCAGTTACGGGGCAGGGAATGGCTACACCTTC | CASSYGAGNGYTF
. | TRBJ2-1 | . | TRBV24-1 | TGTGCCACCAGTGACCCCGCGGGACATGAGCAGTTCTTC | CATSDPAGHEQFF
. | TRBJ1-1 | . | TRBV7-8 | TGTGCCAGCAGCTTAGTAAACACTGAAGCTTTCTTT | CASSLVNTEAFF
. | TRBJ2-5 | . | TRBV25-1 | TGTGCCAGCAGTGGTCAAGAGACCCAGTACTTC | CASSGQETQYF
. | TRBJ2-7 | . | TRBV6-1 | TGTGCCAGCATTGGACTCTCCTACGAGCAGTACTTC | CASIGLSYEQYF
. | TRBJ1-2 | . | TRBV6-5 | TGTGCCAGCAGTTACCCGCGTGGGGGTGGCTACACCTTC | CASSYPRGGGYTF
. | TRBJ2-3 | . | TRBV4-2 | TGTGCCAGCAGCCAAATGGGGGGGGCCGGGGATACGCAGTATTTT | CASSQMGGAGDTQYF
. | TRBJ2-7 | . | TRBV27 | TGTGCCAGCAGTTTATCAGAGGAGTCAGCGTTAACCTACGAGCAGTACTTC | CASSLSEESALTYEQYF
. | TRBJ1-1 | . | TRBV5-1 | TGCGCCAGCAGCGAACAAACACGGAGCGGCACTGAAGCTTTCTTT | CASSEQTRSGTEAFF
. | TRBJ1-5 | . | TRBV19 | TGTGCCAGTAGTCCGGGAGTAGGGGGTCCAGGGGTTCAGCCCCAGCATTTT | CASSPGVGGPGVQPQHF
once | TRBJ2-5 | . | TRBV19 | TGTGCCAGTATGGGGTCAGTCCTTGACCAAGAGACCCAGTACTTC | CASMGSVLDQETQYF
. | TRBJ2-1 | . | TRBV27 | TGTGCCAGCAGTTTTGGACTCCGTTTTTCATATGAGCAGTTCTTC | CASSFGLRFSYEQFF
once | TRBJ2-3 | . | TRBV7-9 | TGTGCCAGCTTCCGGGCGGAGAGCAAGCAAACGCAGTATTTT | CASFRAESKQTQYF
few | TRBJ1-4 | . | TRBV20-1 | TGCAGTGCTAGGGGACCGAATGAAAAACTGTTTTTT | CSARGPNEKLFF
. | TRBJ2-5 | . | TRBV7-2 | TGTGCCAGCAGCTTTGTCCTTGGCCAGGGCTCAGAGACCCAGTACTTC | CASSFVLGQGSETQYF
once | TRBJ1-1 | TRBD1 | TRBV6-1 | TGTGCCACTAGGACCGGGACAGGGGTGATTGTAGCTTTCTTT | CATRTGTGVIVAFF
. | TRBJ2-3 | . | TRBV20-1 | TGCAGTGCTAGAGACGGAGGTAGCGGCACAGATACGCAGTATTTT | CSARDGGSGTDTQYF
. | TRBJ1-2 | TRBD1 | TRBV7-2 | TGTGCCAGCAGCCCTCGACAGGGGGCTAACTATGGCTACACCTTC | CASSPRQGANYGYTF
. | TRBJ1-1 | . | TRBV6-1 | TGTGCCAGCAGTGAAGTTACCCCCGTGAACACTGAAGCTTTCTTT | CASSEVTPVNTEAFF
. | TRBJ1-2 | . | TRBV20-1 | TGCAGTGCTACGGGTAGTCAATATGGCTACACCTTC | CSATGSQYGYTF
medium-sized | TRBJ1-5 | TRBD1 | TRBV6-1 | TGTGCCAGCAGACAACAGACAGGGAACCAGCCCCAGCATTTT | CASRQQTGNQPQHF
once | TRBJ2-2 | TRBD2 | TRBV11-2 | TGTGCCAGCAGCTGGGTAGCGGGGGGAAGGTCCGGGGAGCTGTTTTTT | CASSWVAGGRSGELFF
. | TRBJ1-5 | . | TRBV10-3 | TGTGCCATCAGCCAGGGTGAGCAGCCCCAGCATTTT | CAISQGEQPQHF
few | TRBJ2-7 | . | TRBV11-1 | TGTGCCAGCAGCTCTAGGACTGTAAGCTACGAGCAGTACTTC | CASSSRTVSYEQYF
once | TRBJ1-2 | . | TRBV9 | TGTGCCAGCAGCGTAAAAGTGTCCTCGGGGGGCTACACCTTC | CASSVKVSSGGYTF
few | TRBJ1-6 | . | TRBV2 | TGTGCCAGCCAGGCAGGCTATTCACCCCTCCACTTT | CASQAGYSPLHF
. | TRBJ2-7 | . | TRBV27 | TGTGCCAGCAGATCAACGAGGGGGGAGCAGTACTTC | CASRSTRGEQYF
few | TRBJ1-3 | . | TRBV2 | TGTGCCAGCAGTGAGGACACAGGTTCCGGAAACACCATATATTTT | CASSEDTGSGNTIYF
. | TRBJ1-3 | . | TRBV7-6 | TGTGCCAGCAGCTTAGCGGTTCCAGTAGGATCTGGAAACACCATATATTTT | CASSLAVPVGSGNTIYF
. | TRBJ1-2 | . | TRBV11-2 | TGTGCCAGCAGCTTAGGGAGAAACCGCGGCTATGGCTACACCTTC | CASSLGRNRGYGYTF
. | TRBJ2-3 | TRBD2 | TRBV10-3 | TGTGCCATCAGTGAGAGTAGCGGGGGGTCCAGGTCCCACCCAGATACGCAGTATTTT | CAISESSGGSRSHPDTQYF
. | TRBJ2-2 | . | TRBV5-1 | TGCGCCAGCAGCTCTGGACAGATTGACGGGGAGCTGTTTTTT | CASSSGQIDGELFF
few | TRBJ1-1 | TRBD1 | TRBV7-6 | TGTGCCAGCAGGAAAGGGACAGGGAACACTGAAGCTTTCTTT | CASRKGTGNTEAFF
. | TRBJ1-3 | . | TRBV20-1 | TGCAGTGCTAGAGCCTCGGACGGAGTCTCTGGAAACACCATATATTTT | CSARASDGVSGNTIYF